This T cell receptor (beta chain) was sequenced for a study of blood T cell repertoires in COVID-19. The data were produced by immunoSEQ multiplex PCR, yet TCRdb's version contains in-frame clones alone and is incomplete. This sample yields hundreds of thousands of clones, of which roughly nine tenths are seen a single time; about 3% belongs to the top ten. V was clipped by 0 bases and J by 5 bases; unmatched bases: 7. Germline V lookup: CDR1 SGDLS, CDR2 YYNGEE. The CDR3 has 16 amino acids. Donors in Cohort 3 counted as recovered after two negative PCRs, clearance, or symptom resolution. The receptor was derived from a woman aged 50 to 60 who had recovered from COVID-19. The material sequenced was PBMCs or T cells enriched from blood (not recorded which). The chain combines TRBV9 with TRBJ2-1, with 8 bases aligning to TRBD2. The CDR3 reads CASSVAASGPDNEQFF. Here the CDR3 DNA reads TGTGCCAGCAGCGTAGCCGCTAGCGGGCCAGACAATGAGCAGTTCTTC.